One sample yielded the 2 T cell receptor beta chains listed below, sequenced in a study of blood T cells in healthy people across ages (dated by TCRdb to between 2015 and 2017). Library method: 5' RACE. For sequencing, an Illumina HiSeq 2500 was employed. The second PCR ran for roughly 7 to 12 cycles and used a J-beta primer mix along with a sample-barcoded 5' primer. In TCRdb, the public reads were trimmed at Q25 with fastp and aligned with MiXCR, with productive beta chains retained. Rows are combined by CDR3 protein, so each entry shows the most common genes and DNA. Counted in this sample were around 650,000 distinct CDR3 sequences; around 41% of them appeared once. The ten largest clones capture about 30% of the sample. Material for sequencing was blood. All receptors come from a man older than 75 in good health.

V gene TRBV20-1 combines with J gene TRBJ2-3, with TRBD2 identical over 8 bases. Germline CDR1 is DFQATT and CDR2 is SNEGSKA (reference sequence). CDR3 length equals 15 residues. After removal of 3 bases from V and 1 base from J, the junction contained 6 bases not matched to a gene. The DNA for the CDR3 is TGCAGTGCTAGTGGACAAGCGGGAGGCACAGATACGCAGTATTTT. The encoded protein is CSASGQAGGTDTQYF.

This clonotype was observed a few times. The chain joins TRBV7-2 to TRBJ2-3; D ambiguous. The CDR3 spans 16 residues. Between the trimmed V and J ends, which lost 0 bases and 4 bases, there was a span of 14 bases. Germline V CDR1 and CDR2: SGHTA, FQGNSA. The CDR3 DNA reads as TGTGCCAGCAGCTTAGCGTCAAGTGGTGGAGCAGATACGCAGTATTTT. Its translation is CASSLASSGGADTQYF.